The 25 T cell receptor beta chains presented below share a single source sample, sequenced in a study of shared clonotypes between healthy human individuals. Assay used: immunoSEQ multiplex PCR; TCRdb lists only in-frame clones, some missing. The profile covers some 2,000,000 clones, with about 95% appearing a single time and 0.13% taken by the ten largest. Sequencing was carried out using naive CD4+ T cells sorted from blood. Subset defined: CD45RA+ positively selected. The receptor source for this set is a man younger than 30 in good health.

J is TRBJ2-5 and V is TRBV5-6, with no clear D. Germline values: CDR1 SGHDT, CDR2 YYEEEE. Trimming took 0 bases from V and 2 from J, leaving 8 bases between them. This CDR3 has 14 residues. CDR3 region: CASSLGVWQETQYF. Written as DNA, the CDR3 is TGTGCCAGCAGCTTGGGGGTGTGGCAAGAGACCCAGTACTTC. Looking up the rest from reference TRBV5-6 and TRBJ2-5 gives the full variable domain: DAGVTQSPTHLIKTRGQQVTLRCSPKSGHDTVSWYQQALGQGPQFIFQYYEEEERQRGNFPDRFSGHQFPNYSSELNVNALLLGDSALYLCASSLGVWQETQYFGPGTRLLVL.

CDR3 sequence reads: CASSGVLPTGELFF. The CDR3 coding sequence is TGTGCCAGCAGCGGGGTCCTACCCACCGGGGAGCTGTTTTTT. The chain recombines TRBV7-9 with TRBJ2-2; D ambiguous. This CDR3 is 14 amino acids long. Germline V lookup: CDR1 SEHNR, CDR2 FQNEAQ (reference sequence). V lost 5 bases and J lost 4, with 11 bases in between.

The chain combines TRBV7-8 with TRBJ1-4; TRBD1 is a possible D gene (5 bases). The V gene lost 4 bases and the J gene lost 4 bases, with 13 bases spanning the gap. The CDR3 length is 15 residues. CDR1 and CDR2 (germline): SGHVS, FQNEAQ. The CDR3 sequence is CASSSLQALNEKLFF. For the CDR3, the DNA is TGTGCCAGCAGCTCGTTACAGGCACTTAATGAAAAACTGTTTTTT.

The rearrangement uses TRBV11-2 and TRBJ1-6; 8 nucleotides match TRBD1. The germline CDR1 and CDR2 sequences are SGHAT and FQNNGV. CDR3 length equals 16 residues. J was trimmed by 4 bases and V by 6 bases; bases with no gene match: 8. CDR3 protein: CASRLDRAMYNSPLHF. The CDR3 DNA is TGTGCCAGCAGACTGGACAGGGCCATGTATAATTCACCCCTCCACTTT.

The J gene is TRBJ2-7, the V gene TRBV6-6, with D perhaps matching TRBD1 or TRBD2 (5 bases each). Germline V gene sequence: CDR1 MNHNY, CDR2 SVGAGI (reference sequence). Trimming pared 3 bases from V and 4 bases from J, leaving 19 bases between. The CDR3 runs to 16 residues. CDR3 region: CASSYSSGTAGYEQYF. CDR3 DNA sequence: TGTGCCAGCAGTTATTCTTCCGGGACCGCAGGGTACGAGCAGTACTTC.

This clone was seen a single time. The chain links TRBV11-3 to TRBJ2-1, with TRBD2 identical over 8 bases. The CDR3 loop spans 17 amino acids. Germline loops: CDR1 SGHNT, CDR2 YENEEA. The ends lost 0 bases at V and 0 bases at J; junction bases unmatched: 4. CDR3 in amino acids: CASSLEGGRHSYNEQFF. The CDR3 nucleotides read TGTGCCAGCAGCTTAGAGGGCGGGAGGCACTCCTACAATGAGCAGTTCTTC.

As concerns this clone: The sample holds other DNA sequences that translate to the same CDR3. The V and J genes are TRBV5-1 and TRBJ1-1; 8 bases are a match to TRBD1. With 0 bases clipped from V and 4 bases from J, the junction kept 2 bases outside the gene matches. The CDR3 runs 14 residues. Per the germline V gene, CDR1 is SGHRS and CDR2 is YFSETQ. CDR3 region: CASSLDGQGTEAFF. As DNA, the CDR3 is TGCGCCAGCAGCTTGGATGGACAGGGCACTGAAGCTTTCTTT. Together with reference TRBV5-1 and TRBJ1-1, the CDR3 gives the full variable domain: KAGVTQTPRYLIKTRGQQVTLSCSPISGHRSVSWYQQTPGQGLQFLFEYFSETQRNKGNFPGRFSGRQFSNSRSEMNVSTLELGDSALYLCASSLDGQGTEAFFGQGTRLTVV.

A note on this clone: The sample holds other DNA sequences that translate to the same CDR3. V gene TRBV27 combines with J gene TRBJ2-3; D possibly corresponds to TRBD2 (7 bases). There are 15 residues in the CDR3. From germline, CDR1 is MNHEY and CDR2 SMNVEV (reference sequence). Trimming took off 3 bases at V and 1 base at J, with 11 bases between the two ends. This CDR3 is CASSLGGGRTDTQYF. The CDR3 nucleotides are TGTGCCAGCAGTTTGGGCGGGGGCCGCACAGATACGCAGTATTTT.

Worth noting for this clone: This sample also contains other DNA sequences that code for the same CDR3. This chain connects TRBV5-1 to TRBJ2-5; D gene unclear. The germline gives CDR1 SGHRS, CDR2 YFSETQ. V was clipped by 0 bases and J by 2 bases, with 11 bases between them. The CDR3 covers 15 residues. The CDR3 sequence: CASSLEPRGQETQYF. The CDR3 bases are TGCGCCAGCAGCTTGGAACCCCGTGGGCAAGAGACCCAGTACTTC.

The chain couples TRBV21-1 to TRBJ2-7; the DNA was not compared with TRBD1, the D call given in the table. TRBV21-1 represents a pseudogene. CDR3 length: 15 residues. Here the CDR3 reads CASPSGKRSRYEQYF. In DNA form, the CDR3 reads TGTGCCAGCCCCTCAGGGAAGAGGAGTAGATACGAGCAGTACTTC.

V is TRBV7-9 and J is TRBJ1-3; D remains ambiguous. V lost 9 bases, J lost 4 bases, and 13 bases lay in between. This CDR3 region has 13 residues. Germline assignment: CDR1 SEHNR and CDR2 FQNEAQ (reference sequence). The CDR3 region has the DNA TGTGCCAGTGAGCTGTATGCCGGAAACACCATATATTTT. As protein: CASELYAGNTIYF.

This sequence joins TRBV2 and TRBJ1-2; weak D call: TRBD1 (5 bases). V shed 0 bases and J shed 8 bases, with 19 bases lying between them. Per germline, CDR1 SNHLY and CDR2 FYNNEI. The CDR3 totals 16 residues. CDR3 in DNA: TGTGCCAGCAGTGAAGCAGGGGCCGCGGCAGGGAAAGGCTACACCTTC. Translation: CASSEAGAAAGKGYTF.

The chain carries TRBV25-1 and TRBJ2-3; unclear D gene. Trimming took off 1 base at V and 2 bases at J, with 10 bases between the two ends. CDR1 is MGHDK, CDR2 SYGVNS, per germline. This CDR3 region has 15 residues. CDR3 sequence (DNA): TGTGCCAGCAGTGAATTTGGGGTGAACACAGATACGCAGTATTTT. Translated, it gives CASSEFGVNTDTQYF.

In DNA, the CDR3 is TGTGCCAGCAGTTTATCTGGGGGTCCCTACGAGCAGTACTTC. This gives the protein CASSLSGGPYEQYF. The chain combines TRBV28 with TRBJ2-7; either TRBD1 or TRBD2 may fit D (5 bases each). The germline V and J ends were trimmed by 1 base and 2 bases, with 9 bases remaining between them. This CDR3 comprises 14 residues. Germline V gene data show CDR1 as MDHEN and CDR2 as SYDVKM.

CDR3 loop: CASRVGGASYNEQFF. In DNA, the CDR3 is TGTGCCAGCAGGGTCGGCGGGGCATCATACAATGAGCAGTTCTTC. This chain uses TRBV27 with TRBJ2-1; a possible D gene is TRBD2 (6 bases). Trimming left V 6 bases short and J 4 bases short, with 16 bases between. The CDR3 sequence is 15 residues long. Germline CDR1 reads MNHEY; CDR2 reads SMNVEV (reference sequence).

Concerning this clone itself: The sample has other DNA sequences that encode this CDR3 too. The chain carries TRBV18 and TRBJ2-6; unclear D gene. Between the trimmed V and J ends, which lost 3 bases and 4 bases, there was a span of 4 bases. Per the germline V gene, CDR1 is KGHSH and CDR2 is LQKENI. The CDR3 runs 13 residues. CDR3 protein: CASSPTGANVLTF. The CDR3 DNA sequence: TGTGCCAGCTCACCCACGGGGGCCAACGTCCTGACTTTC. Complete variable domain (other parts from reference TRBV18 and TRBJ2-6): NAGVMQNPRHLVRRRGQEARLRCSPMKGHSHVYWYRQLPEEGLKFMVYLQKENIIDESGMPKERFSAEFPKEGPSILRIQQVVRGDSAAYFCASSPTGANVLTFGAGSRLTVL.

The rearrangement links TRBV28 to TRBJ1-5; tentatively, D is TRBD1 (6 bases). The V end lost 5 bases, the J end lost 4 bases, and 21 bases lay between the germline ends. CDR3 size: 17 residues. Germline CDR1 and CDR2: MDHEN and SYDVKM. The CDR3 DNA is TGTGCCAGCAGTCTTTGGGCTTTCGGACAGAGGAATCAGCCCCAGCATTTT. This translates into CASSLWAFGQRNQPQHF. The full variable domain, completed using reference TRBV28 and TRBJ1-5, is DVKVTQSSRYLVKRTGEKVFLECVQDMDHENMFWYRQDPGLGLRLIYFSYDVKMKEKGDIPEGYSVSREKKERFSLILESASTNQTSMYLCASSLWAFGQRNQPQHFGDGTRLSIL.

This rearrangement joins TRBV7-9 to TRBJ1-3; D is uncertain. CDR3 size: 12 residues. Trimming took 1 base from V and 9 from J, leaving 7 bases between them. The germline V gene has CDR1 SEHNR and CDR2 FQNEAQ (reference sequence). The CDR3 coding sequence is TGTGCCAGCAGCTTAGAAGGAGGCACCATATATTTT. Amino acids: CASSLEGGTIYF.

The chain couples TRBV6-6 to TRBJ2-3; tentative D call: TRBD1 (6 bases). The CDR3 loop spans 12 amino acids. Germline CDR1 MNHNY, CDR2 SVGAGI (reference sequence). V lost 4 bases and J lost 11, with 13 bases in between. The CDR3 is CASSFEPGQQYF. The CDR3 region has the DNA TGTGCCAGCAGTTTTGAGCCGGGACAGCAGTATTTT.

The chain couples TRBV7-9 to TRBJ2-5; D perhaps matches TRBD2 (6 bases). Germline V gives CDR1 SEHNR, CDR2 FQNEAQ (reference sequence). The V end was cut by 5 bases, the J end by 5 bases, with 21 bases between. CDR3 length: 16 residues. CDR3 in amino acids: CASSPRRVSGMETQYF. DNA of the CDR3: TGTGCCAGCAGCCCGAGGAGGGTATCAGGGATGGAGACCCAGTACTTC.

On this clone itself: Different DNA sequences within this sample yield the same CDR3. The CDR3 reads CASSLYRGNQPQHF. The CDR3 DNA reads as TGTGCCAGCAGTTTATACAGGGGCAATCAGCCCCAGCATTTT. The V gene is TRBV27, the J gene TRBJ1-5, with D possibly matching TRBD1 (6 bases). Germline CDR1 is MNHEY and CDR2 is SMNVEV (reference sequence). The V end was cut by 1 base, the J end by 2 bases, with 6 bases between. The CDR3 consists of 14 residues.

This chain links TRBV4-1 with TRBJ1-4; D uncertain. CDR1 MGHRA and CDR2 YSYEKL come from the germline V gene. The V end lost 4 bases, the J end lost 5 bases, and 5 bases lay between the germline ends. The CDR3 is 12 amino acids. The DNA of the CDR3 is TGCGCCAGCAGCCGCGTAAATGAAAAACTGTTTTTT. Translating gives CASSRVNEKLFF.

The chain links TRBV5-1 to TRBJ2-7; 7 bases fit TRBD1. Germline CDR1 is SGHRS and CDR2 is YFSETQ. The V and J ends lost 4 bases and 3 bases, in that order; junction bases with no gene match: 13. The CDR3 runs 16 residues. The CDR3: CASSPWSGGGLYEQYF. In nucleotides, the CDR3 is TGCGCCAGCAGCCCCTGGTCAGGGGGTGGGCTCTACGAGCAGTACTTC.

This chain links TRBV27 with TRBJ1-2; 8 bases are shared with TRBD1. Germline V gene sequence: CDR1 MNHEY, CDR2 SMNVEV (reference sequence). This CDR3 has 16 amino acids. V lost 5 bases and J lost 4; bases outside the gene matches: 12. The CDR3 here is CASSRDRGTNSYGYTF. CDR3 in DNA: TGTGCCAGCAGTCGCGACAGGGGAACTAACTCCTATGGCTACACCTTC.

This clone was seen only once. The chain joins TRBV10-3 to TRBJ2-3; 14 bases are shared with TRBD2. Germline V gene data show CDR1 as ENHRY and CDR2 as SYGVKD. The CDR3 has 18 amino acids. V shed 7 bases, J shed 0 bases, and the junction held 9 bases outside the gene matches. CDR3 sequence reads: CAINDPTSGGDSTDTQYF. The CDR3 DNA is TGTGCCATCAACGACCCGACTAGCGGGGGGGATAGCACAGATACGCAGTATTTT.